The present T cell receptor beta chain was sequenced within a study of long-term antiretroviral therapy in people with HIV. Study-wide background: When the earliest samples were collected, ART was typically delayed until CD4 counts fell.

Per the germline V gene, CDR1 is MNHEY and CDR2 is SVGAGI. The CDR3 spans 15 residues. Trimming removed 5 bases from V and 5 bases from J; junction bases left unmatched: 2. Survey-level immunoSEQ v3.0 assays were run. Here immunoSEQ multiplex PCR was the method, and the copy in TCRdb shows in-frame clones only, minus some. The data show under 20,000 clones, roughly 94% seen once. The TCR was taken from a woman aged 45 to 65 with HIV. The chain recombines TRBV6-5 with TRBJ2-2; 13 bases are shared with TRBD2. Sequencing used unsorted PBMCs, obtained roughly 6.4 years after starting antiretroviral therapy. CDR3 region: CASSGLAGVTGELFF. The CDR3 nucleotides read TGTGCCAGCAGTGGACTAGCGGGAGTTACCGGGGAGCTGTTTTTT.